This TCR beta chain came from a study of blood T cell repertoires in COVID-19. At the level of the study: Samples taken during acute and convalescent COVID-19 were collected in the United States, Italy and Spain. Sources were T cells, B-cell-depleted T cells, or PBMCs; the material itself was cDNA or gDNA.

The germline V gene has CDR1 ENHRY and CDR2 SYGVKD. Deletions cut 4 bases from V and 10 bases from J, with 13 bases between. CDR3 size: 12 residues. Original processing notes: From reference gene primer amplification, estimates of nucleated cell counts were derived. Assay used: immunoSEQ multiplex PCR; TCRdb lists only in-frame clones, some missing. D and trimming come from the DNA, and the V and J calls and clone size come from that table. The sample has roughly 82,000 clones, approximately 82% seen once; the top ten hold more than 15%. V gene TRBV10-3 combines with J gene TRBJ1-1; weak D call: TRBD1 (6 bases). The specimen was peripheral blood. This receptor was taken from a woman aged 55-75 years with acute or convalescent COVID-19. The CDR3 DNA sequence: TGTGCCATCAGTGGGCCCGGGACAAGAGCTTTCTTT. It yields the protein CAISGPGTRAFF.